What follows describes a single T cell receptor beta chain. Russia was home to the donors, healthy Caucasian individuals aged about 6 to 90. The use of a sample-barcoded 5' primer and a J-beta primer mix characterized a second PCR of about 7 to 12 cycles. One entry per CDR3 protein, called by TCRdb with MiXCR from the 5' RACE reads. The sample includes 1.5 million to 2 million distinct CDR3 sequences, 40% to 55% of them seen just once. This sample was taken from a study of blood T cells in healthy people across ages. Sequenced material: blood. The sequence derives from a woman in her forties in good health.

The CDR3 is CASSQDPAGGYEQYF. CDR3 coding DNA: TGTGCCAGCAGCCAAGATCCAGCGGGGGGCTACGAGCAGTACTTC. This chain joins TRBV4-2 and TRBJ2-7; 9 bases agree with TRBD2. Germline V gene lookup returns CDR1 LGHNA and CDR2 YNFKEQ. The ends lost 0 bases at V and 3 bases at J; junction bases unmatched: 3. The CDR3 covers 15 residues.